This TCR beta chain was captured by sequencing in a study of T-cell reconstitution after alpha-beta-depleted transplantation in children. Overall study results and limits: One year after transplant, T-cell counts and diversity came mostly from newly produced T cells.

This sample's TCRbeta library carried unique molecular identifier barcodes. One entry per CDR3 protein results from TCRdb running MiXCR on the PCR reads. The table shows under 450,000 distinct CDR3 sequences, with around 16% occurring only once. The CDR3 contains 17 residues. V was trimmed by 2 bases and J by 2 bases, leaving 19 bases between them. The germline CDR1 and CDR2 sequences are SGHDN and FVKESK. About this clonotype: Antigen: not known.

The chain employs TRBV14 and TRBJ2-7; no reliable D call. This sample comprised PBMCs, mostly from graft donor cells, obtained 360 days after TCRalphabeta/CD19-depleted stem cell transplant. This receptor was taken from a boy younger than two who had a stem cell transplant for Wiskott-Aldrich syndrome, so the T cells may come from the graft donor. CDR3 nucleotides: TGTGCCAGCAGCCAAACCAGGTGGGGTGGGTTTCCCTACGAGCAGTACTTC. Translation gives CASSQTRWGGFPYEQYF.